This TCR beta chain emerged from a study of blood T cell repertoires in COVID-19. As for the study in general: Researchers got acute and convalescent COVID-19 samples from the United States, Italy and Spain.

The J segment lost 4 bases and the V segment lost 5 bases, leaving 10 bases of the junction unmatched. The CDR3 spans 16 residues. In germline, CDR1 is SEHNR, CDR2 FQNEAQ (reference sequence). TCRdb's table, derived via immunoSEQ multiplex PCR, lists solely in-frame clones and lacks some. The sample lists about 110,000 clones, 85% occurring once. The gene calls are TRBV7-9 and TRBJ2-1, with TRBD2 matching 8 bases. This receptor was obtained from a human donor in a cohort sampled during active COVID-19. Sample: peripheral blood. DNA of the CDR3: TGTGCCAGCAGCCCACGGGGGCGGGAGGTATACAATGAGCAGTTCTTC. Translating it yields CASSPRGREVYNEQFF.